The clone carrying this TCR beta chain is deemed medium-sized (0.01 to 0.1%). The antigen remains unidentified. The sample comes from a study of spatial heterogeneity in lung cancer. General study points: Tumor mutation counts were tracked by expanded intratumoral alpha and beta TCR counts.

TCRdb reprocessed the 5' RACE reads with MiXCR, giving one entry per CDR3 protein. This table has around 1,700 distinct CDR3 sequences, 5.5% appearing once. Time point reported: sample taken at primary tumor resection. Frozen PBMC, nontumor lung or tumor provided whole RNA, which was sequenced unsorted. The junction had 17 bases not matched to a gene; V was cut back by 7 bases and J by 5 bases. Germline CDR1 and CDR2: MNHEY and SVGEGT. This CDR3 is 18 amino acids long. The source was lung tumor tissue, collected at surgery. The genes are TRBV6-2 or TRBV6-3 and TRBJ1-2; 12 nucleotides agree with TRBD1. The clonotype was recovered from a male donor with early-stage non-small cell lung cancer. For the CDR3, the DNA is TGTGCCAGCACCCCACACCGGGACAGGGGGCTTCTGAAGTATGGCTACACCTTC. This sequence encodes CASTPHRDRGLLKYGYTF.